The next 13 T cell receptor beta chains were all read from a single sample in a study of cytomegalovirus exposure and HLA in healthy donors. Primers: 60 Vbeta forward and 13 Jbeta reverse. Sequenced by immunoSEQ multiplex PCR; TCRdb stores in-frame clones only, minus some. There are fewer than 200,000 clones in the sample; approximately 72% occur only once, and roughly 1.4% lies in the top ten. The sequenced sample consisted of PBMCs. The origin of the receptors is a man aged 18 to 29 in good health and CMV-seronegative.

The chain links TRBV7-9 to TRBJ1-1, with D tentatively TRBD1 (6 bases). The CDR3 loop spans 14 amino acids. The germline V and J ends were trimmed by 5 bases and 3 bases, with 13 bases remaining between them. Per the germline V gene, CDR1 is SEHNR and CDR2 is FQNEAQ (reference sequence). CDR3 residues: CASSVQQGDTEAFF. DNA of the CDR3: TGTGCCAGCAGCGTCCAACAGGGAGACACTGAAGCTTTCTTT.

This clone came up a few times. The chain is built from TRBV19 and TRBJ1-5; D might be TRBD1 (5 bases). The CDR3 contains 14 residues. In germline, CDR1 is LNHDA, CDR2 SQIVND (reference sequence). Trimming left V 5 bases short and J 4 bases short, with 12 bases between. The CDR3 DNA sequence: TGTGCCAGTAGTGCCTCACAGGAAAATCAGCCCCAGCATTTT. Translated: CASSASQENQPQHF.

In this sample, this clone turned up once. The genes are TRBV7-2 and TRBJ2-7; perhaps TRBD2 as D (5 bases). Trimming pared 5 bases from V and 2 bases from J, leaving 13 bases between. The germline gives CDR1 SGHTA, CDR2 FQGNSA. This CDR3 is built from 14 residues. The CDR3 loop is CASSPGRETYEQYF. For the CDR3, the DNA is TGTGCCAGCAGCCCCGGCCGGGAAACCTACGAGCAGTACTTC.

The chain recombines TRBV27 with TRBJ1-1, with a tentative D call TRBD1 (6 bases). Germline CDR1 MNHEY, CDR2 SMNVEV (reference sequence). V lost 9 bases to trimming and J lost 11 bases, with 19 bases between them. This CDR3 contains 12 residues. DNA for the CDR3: TGTGCCAGACCCTTGGGGGCTCTTGGGGCTTTCTTT. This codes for CARPLGALGAFF.

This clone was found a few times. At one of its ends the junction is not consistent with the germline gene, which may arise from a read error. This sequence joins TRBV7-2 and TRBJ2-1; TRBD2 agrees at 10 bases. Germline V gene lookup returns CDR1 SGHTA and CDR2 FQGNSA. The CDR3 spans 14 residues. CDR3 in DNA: TGCGCCAGCAGCCAAGCTAGCGGGAGCAATGAGCAGTTCTTC. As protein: CASSQASGSNEQFF.

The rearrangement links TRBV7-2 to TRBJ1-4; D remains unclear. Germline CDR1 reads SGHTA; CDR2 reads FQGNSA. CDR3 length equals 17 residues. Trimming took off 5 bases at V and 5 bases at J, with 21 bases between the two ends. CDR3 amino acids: CASSPLRVSGGNEKLFF. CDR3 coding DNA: TGTGCCAGCAGCCCGCTCCGTGTAAGTGGAGGGAATGAAAAACTGTTTTTT. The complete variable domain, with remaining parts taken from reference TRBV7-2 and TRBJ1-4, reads GAGVSQSPSNKVTEKGKDVELRCDPISGHTALYWYRQSLGQGLEFLIYFQGNSAPDKSGLPSDRFSAERTGGSVSTLTIQRTQQEDSAVYLCASSPLRVSGGNEKLFFGSGTQLSVL.

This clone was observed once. CDR3 bases: TGTGCCAGCAGCGCGCGACTAGCTAGCTACGAGCAGTACTTC. It is translated as CASSARLASYEQYF. V usage is TRBV4-2 and J usage is TRBJ2-7; the match to TRBD2 covers 7 bases. The V gene's germline CDR1 is LGHNA and CDR2 YNFKEQ. J gave up 3 bases and V 5 bases, and 7 bases lay outside the gene matches. This CDR3 has 14 residues.

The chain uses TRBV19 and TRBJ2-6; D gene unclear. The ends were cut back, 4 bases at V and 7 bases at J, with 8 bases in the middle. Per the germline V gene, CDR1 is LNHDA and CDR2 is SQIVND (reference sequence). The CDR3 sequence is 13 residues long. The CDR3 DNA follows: TGTGCCAGTAGTACTTCCGGTGCCAACGTCCTGACTTTC. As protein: CASSTSGANVLTF.

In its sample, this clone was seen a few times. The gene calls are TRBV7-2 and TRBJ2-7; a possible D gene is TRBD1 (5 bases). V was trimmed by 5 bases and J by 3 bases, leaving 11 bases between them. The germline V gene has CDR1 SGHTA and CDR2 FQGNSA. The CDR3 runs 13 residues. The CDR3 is CASSPGHIYEQYF. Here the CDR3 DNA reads TGTGCCAGCAGCCCCGGACATATCTACGAGCAGTACTTC.

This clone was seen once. The CDR3: CASSLPLLVPPEQYF. The CDR3 DNA reads TGTGCCAGCAGCTTACCATTACTAGTCCCCCCCGAGCAGTACTTC. The rearrangement joins TRBV7-2 to TRBJ2-7; D perhaps matches TRBD2 (5 bases). The CDR3 runs 15 residues. The V and J ends lost 2 bases and 6 bases respectively, with 17 bases between them. Germline CDR1 SGHTA, CDR2 FQGNSA.

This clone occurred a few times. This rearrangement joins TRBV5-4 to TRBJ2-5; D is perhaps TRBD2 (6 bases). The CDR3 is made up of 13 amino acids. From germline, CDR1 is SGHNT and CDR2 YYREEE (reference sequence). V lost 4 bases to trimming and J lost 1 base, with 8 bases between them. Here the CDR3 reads CASSPTSQETQYF. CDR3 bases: TGTGCCAGCAGCCCGACTAGCCAAGAGACCCAGTACTTC.

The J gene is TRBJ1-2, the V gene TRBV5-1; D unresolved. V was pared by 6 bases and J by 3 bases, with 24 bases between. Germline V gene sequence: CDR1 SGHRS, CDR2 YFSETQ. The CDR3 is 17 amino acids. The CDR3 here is CASTPRPNEGPDYGYTF. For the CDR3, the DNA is TGCGCCAGCACCCCGAGGCCGAACGAGGGCCCCGACTATGGCTACACCTTC. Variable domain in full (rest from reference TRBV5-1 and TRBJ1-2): KAGVTQTPRYLIKTRGQQVTLSCSPISGHRSVSWYQQTPGQGLQFLFEYFSETQRNKGNFPGRFSGRQFSNSRSEMNVSTLELGDSALYLCASTPRPNEGPDYGYTFGSGTRLTVV.

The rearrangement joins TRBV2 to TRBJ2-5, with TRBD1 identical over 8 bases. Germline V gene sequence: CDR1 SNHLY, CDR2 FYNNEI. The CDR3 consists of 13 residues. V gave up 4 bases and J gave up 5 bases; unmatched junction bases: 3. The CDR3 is CASSGQGIETQYF. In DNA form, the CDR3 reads TGTGCCAGCAGTGGACAGGGGATCGAGACCCAGTACTTC.